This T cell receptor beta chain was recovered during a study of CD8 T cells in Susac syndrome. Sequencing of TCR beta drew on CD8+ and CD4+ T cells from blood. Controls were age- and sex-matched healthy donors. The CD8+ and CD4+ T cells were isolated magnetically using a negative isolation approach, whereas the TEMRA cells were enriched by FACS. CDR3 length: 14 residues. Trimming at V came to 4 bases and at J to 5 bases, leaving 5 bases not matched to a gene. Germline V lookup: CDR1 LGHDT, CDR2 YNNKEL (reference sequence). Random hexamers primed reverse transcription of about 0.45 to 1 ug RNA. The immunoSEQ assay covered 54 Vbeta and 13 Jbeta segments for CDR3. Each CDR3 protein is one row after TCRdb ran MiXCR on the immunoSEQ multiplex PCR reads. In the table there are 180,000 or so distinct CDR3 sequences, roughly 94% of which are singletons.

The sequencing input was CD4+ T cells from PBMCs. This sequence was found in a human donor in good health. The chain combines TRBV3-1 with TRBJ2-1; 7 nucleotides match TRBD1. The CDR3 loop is CASSPGQFDNEQFF. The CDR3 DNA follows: TGTGCCAGCAGCCCGGGACAGTTCGACAATGAGCAGTTCTTC.